Below are 14 T cell receptor beta chains sequenced from a single sample in a study of shared clonotypes between healthy human individuals. Produced via immunoSEQ multiplex PCR; TCRdb's table is partial and in-frame only. The table shows about 640,000 clones, with roughly 70% occurring only once. Sequenced: memory CD4+ T cells sorted from blood. As to subset: CD45RA-negative fraction. Receptor source: a woman in her 30s in good health.

This clone was recorded a few times. V is TRBV5-4 and J is TRBJ2-1; D is undetermined. Between the trimmed V and J ends, which lost 4 bases and 0 bases, there was a span of 14 bases. CDR1 and CDR2 (germline): SGHNT, YYREEE (reference sequence). The length of the CDR3 is 16 residues. This CDR3 is CASSPPTRSSYNEQFF. The CDR3 nucleotides are TGTGCCAGCAGCCCCCCAACAAGGAGCTCCTACAATGAGCAGTTCTTC.

Only a few counts were recorded for this clone. The rearrangement uses TRBV18 and TRBJ1-5; 8 bases map to TRBD1. This CDR3 contains 16 residues. Germline V gene data show CDR1 as KGHSH and CDR2 as LQKENI. V was clipped by 3 bases and J by 9 bases; unmatched bases: 13. DNA for the CDR3: TGTGCCAGCTCACCGGCGGGTCAGGGGGCTTCGGGGCCCCAGCATTTT. Its protein product is CASSPAGQGASGPQHF.

This sequence joins TRBV19 and TRBJ2-2, with a possible D match to TRBD2 (7 bases). The CDR3 sequence is 16 residues long. Germline CDR1 and CDR2: LNHDA and SQIVND (reference sequence). The ends were cut back, 7 bases at V and 0 bases at J, with 15 bases in the middle. The CDR3 bases are TGTGCCAGTACCCTGGGGGCGGGAGCGAACACCGGGGAGCTGTTTTTT. It specifies CASTLGAGANTGELFF.

There are a few counts of this clone. In DNA, the CDR3 is TGTGCCAGCAGTGAATCATGGGGGGCAGGTGAAAAACTGTTTTTT. Translating gives CASSESWGAGEKLFF. The gene calls are TRBV6-1 and TRBJ1-4; D possibly corresponds to TRBD1 (6 bases). Trimming left V 2 bases short and J 7 bases short, with 14 bases between. The CDR3 is made up of 15 amino acids. Germline V gives CDR1 MNHNS, CDR2 SASEGT.

This clone was detected once. This sequence joins TRBV27 and TRBJ2-6; TRBD1 matches at 7 bases. V was clipped by 5 bases and J by 2 bases; unmatched bases: 15. The CDR3 length is 19 residues. CDR1 MNHEY and CDR2 SMNVEV come from the germline V gene (reference sequence). For the CDR3, the DNA is TGTGCCAGCAGTCTCTTGGGAGCAGGGGGACATCCTGGGGCCAACGTCCTGACTTTC. It translates to CASSLLGAGGHPGANVLTF.

This clone was counted once. The chain couples TRBV6-1 to TRBJ2-7, with D unclear. V was trimmed by 5 bases and J by 4 bases, leaving 6 bases between them. The CDR3 is 11 amino acids. The germline V gene encodes CDR1 MNHNS and CDR2 SASEGT. CDR3 sequence reads: CASSRQYEQYF. The CDR3 DNA follows: TGTGCCAGCAGTCGTCAGTACGAGCAGTACTTC.

This clone was observed many times. The sample carries other DNA sequences with the same CDR3. The rearrangement joins TRBV7-2 to TRBJ2-7, with 7 bases fitting TRBD2. Germline CDR1 and CDR2: SGHTA and FQGNSA. V dropped 2 bases and J dropped 0; count of bases not matched to a gene: 1. The CDR3 loop spans 14 amino acids. The CDR3 region has the DNA TGTGCCAGCAGCTTACAGCGGGACTCCTACGAGCAGTACTTC. This translates into CASSLQRDSYEQYF.

V gene TRBV29-1 combines with J gene TRBJ1-1; D call uncertain. Trimming left V 3 bases short and J 3 bases short, with 2 bases between. In germline, CDR1 is SQVTM, CDR2 ANQGSEA. The CDR3 is made up of 10 amino acids. The CDR3, as DNA: TGCAGCGTTGAGCACACTGAAGCTTTCTTT. The encoded protein is CSVEHTEAFF.

The chain recombines TRBV29-1 with TRBJ2-1, with 9 bases identical to TRBD2. The trim removed 5 bases at V and 6 bases at J, leaving 8 bases unmatched. CDR3 length: 14 residues. The V gene's germline CDR1 is SQVTM and CDR2 ANQGSEA. In DNA form, the CDR3 reads TGCAGCGTTCGGGCTACAGCGGGAGGCAATGAGCAGTTCTTC. Its translation is CSVRATAGGNEQFF.

V and J are TRBV11-2 and TRBJ1-1; TRBD1 is a possible D gene (5 bases). The ends were cut back, 3 bases at V and 4 bases at J, with 12 bases in the middle. The CDR3 loop spans 14 amino acids. Germline CDR1 SGHAT, CDR2 FQNNGV. The DNA for the CDR3 is TGTGCCAGCAGCTTGTCCAGGGACGTCACTGAAGCTTTCTTT. Its protein product is CASSLSRDVTEAFF.

This clone was detected ten times or more. V and J are TRBV2 and TRBJ1-5; D not resolved. From germline, CDR1 is SNHLY and CDR2 FYNNEI. Trimming shortened V by 5 bases and J by 6 bases, and 8 bases separated the two germline ends. The CDR3 runs 12 residues. The CDR3 DNA sequence: TGTGCCAGCAGTCCTGAAGGTCAGCCCCAGCATTTT. The encoded protein is CASSPEGQPQHF.

The chain recombines TRBV6-1 with TRBJ2-7; no definite D call. This CDR3 has 14 residues. In germline, CDR1 is MNHNS, CDR2 SASEGT. V lost 8 bases, J lost 4 bases, and 18 bases lay in between. The CDR3, as DNA: TGTGCCAGCCAAAAAGGGCAGGCTGTTTACGAGCAGTACTTC. As protein: CASQKGQAVYEQYF.

This clone was counted once. The chain couples TRBV27 to TRBJ2-1; D might be TRBD2 (6 bases). Trimming removed 6 bases at V and 5 bases at J, with 17 bases between. Per germline, CDR1 MNHEY and CDR2 SMNVEV (reference sequence). The CDR3 consists of 15 residues. The CDR3 here is CASRRSGPQDNEQFF. Written as DNA, the CDR3 is TGTGCCAGCAGGAGAAGCGGGCCACAGGACAATGAGCAGTTCTTC.

V is TRBV5-4 and J is TRBJ2-2; 10 bases match TRBD1. Trimming cost V 0 bases and J 5 bases; bases outside gene matches: 4. The CDR3 has 16 residues. The germline gives CDR1 SGHNT, CDR2 YYREEE (reference sequence). The CDR3 DNA is TGTGCCAGCAGCTTGGGACAGGGGGCGCGTACCGGGGAGCTGTTTTTT. Translated, it gives CASSLGQGARTGELFF.